The rows below give T cell receptor beta chains drawn from one sample of a study of blood T cell repertoires in COVID-19. TCRdb's copy holds only in-frame clones and misses some; the assay was immunoSEQ multiplex PCR. The sample includes around 80,000 clones, around 81% of them seen just once. Sequenced material: peripheral blood. All receptors come from a human donor in a cohort sampled during active COVID-19. Each CDR3 is given with its conserved first and last residue. The order of the fields is V gene, J gene, clone size, D gene, CDR3 protein, CDR3 DNA. The D gene is left open where the match is weak. Clone size, where shown, is once, few, many, or a class for clones that have expanded.

TRBV7-3	TRBJ2-1	once	TRBD2	CASSPGLDAAEQFF	TGTGCCAGCAGCCCGGGACTAGATGCGGCTGAGCAGTTCTTC
TRBV11-2	TRBJ1-6	.	TRBD1	CASSVQTGGNSPLHF	TGTGCCAGCAGCGTCCAGACAGGGGGTAATTCACCCCTCCACTTT
TRBV6-5	TRBJ2-3	.	TRBD1	CASRPGTGKTDTQYF	TGTGCCAGCAGGCCTGGGACAGGGAAGACAGATACGCAGTATTTT
TRBV29-1	TRBJ2-1	.	TRBD2	CSVVAGGDEQFF	TGCAGCGTTGTAGCGGGAGGGGATGAGCAGTTCTTC
TRBV27	TRBJ1-2	.	TRBD1	CASSRTGGLSLYF	TGTGCCAGCAGTCGGACAGGGGGCCTCTCGTTGTACTTC
TRBV15	TRBJ2-7	.	TRBD2	CATSRGGGMAYEQYF	TGTGCCACCAGCAGAGGGGGGGGAATGGCTTACGAGCAGTACTTC
TRBV20-1	TRBJ2-1	.	TRBD1	CSASPLQGDSYNEQFF	TGCAGTGCTAGTCCCCTTCAGGGGGACTCCTACAATGAGCAGTTCTTC
TRBV11-2	TRBJ2-4	.	TRBD1	CASSQQGGIAKNIQYF	TGTGCCAGCAGCCAACAGGGGGGCATAGCCAAAAACATTCAGTACTTC
TRBV19	TRBJ2-1	.	.	CASSPSLRSQFF	TGTGCCAGTAGTCCTAGCCTACGGTCGCAGTTCTTC
TRBV6-5	TRBJ1-2	.	.	CASSRTGRANYGYTF	TGTGCCAGCAGCCGGACGGGCAGGGCGAACTATGGCTACACCTTC
TRBV28	TRBJ2-7	.	.	CASRPQGRGNEQYF	TGTGCCAGCAGACCTCAGGGGCGAGGTAACGAGCAGTACTTC
TRBV5-1	TRBJ1-4	.	.	CASSSGETNEKLFF	TGCGCCAGCAGTTCAGGGGAGACTAATGAAAAACTGTTTTTT
TRBV6-6	TRBJ2-2	.	.	CASTPRHANTGELFF	TGTGCCAGCACCCCCCGACACGCGAACACCGGGGAGCTGTTTTTT
TRBV28	TRBJ1-2	many	TRBD1	CATGVSTGGNYGYTF	TGTGCCACCGGGGTATCGACAGGGGGAAACTATGGCTACACCTTC
TRBV18	TRBJ1-5	.	.	CASSPQGYGQPQHF	TGTGCCAGCTCACCTCAGGGATATGGTCAGCCCCAGCATTTT
TRBV11-3	TRBJ1-3	.	.	CASSRSDRLGGNTIYF	TGTGCCAGCAGCCGTTCGGACAGACTGGGAGGAAACACCATATATTTT
TRBV24-1	TRBJ2-7	.	TRBD1	CATSAPGQGALEQYF	TGTGCCACCAGTGCACCGGGACAGGGGGCGCTTGAGCAGTACTTC
TRBV27	TRBJ2-1	.	.	CASSLREGDEQFF	TGTGCCAGCAGTTTGAGGGAGGGGGATGAGCAGTTCTTC
TRBV27	TRBJ2-1	few	TRBD1	CASSRGTGGPNEQFF	TGTGCCAGCAGTAGGGGGACAGGGGGCCCCAATGAGCAGTTCTTC
TRBV7-9	TRBJ2-7	.	TRBD1	CASSLADRVGSYEQYF	TGTGCCAGCAGCTTAGCGGACAGGGTAGGCTCCTACGAGCAGTACTTC
TRBV6-5	TRBJ2-7	.	TRBD2	CASTLAGAGYEQYF	TGTGCCAGCACTCTAGCGGGAGCTGGCTACGAGCAGTACTTC
TRBV19	TRBJ2-2	.	.	CASTNLRTGDNTGELFF	TGTGCCAGTACCAACCTCCGGACGGGGGACAACACCGGGGAGCTGTTTTTT
TRBV19	TRBJ1-1	.	.	CASSDTFLAEAFF	TGTGCCAGTAGTGACACATTTCTGGCTGAAGCTTTCTTT
TRBV2	TRBJ2-3	.	TRBD2	CASSRTSGTPPADTQYF	TGTGCCAGCAGCCGGACTAGCGGGACCCCCCCCGCAGATACGCAGTATTTT
TRBV28	TRBJ2-5	.	TRBD1	CASSETGQGREETQYF	TGTGCCAGCAGTGAGACGGGACAGGGAAGGGAAGAGACCCAGTACTTC
TRBV5-4	TRBJ2-1	once	TRBD2	CASSLPLFRTSGGEQFF	TGTGCCAGCAGCTTGCCCCTCTTTAGGACTAGCGGGGGAGAGCAGTTCTTC
TRBV3-1/TRBV3-2	TRBJ2-5	once	TRBD2	CASSTPRLAGPQETQYF	TGTGCCAGCAGCACGCCGCGACTAGCGGGCCCGCAAGAGACCCAGTACTTC
TRBV6-5	TRBJ2-7	.	.	CASSWQAGSYEQYF	TGTGCCAGCAGTTGGCAGGCAGGGTCCTACGAGCAGTACTTC
TRBV7-7	TRBJ2-5	once	TRBD1	CASSLAPWGQQETQYF	TGTGCCAGCAGCTTAGCTCCCTGGGGACAGCAAGAGACCCAGTACTTC
TRBV18	TRBJ2-1	.	TRBD1	CASSIRQGSSYNEQFF	TGTGCCAGCTCAATACGACAGGGGAGTTCCTACAATGAGCAGTTCTTC
TRBV2	TRBJ2-3	.	TRBD2	CASSWRESADTQYF	TGTGCCAGCAGTTGGCGGGAGTCCGCAGATACGCAGTATTTT
TRBV5-1	TRBJ1-5	many	.	CASSLDQAVGPQHF	TGCGCCAGCAGCTTGGACCAGGCCGTAGGACCCCAGCATTTT
TRBV18	TRBJ2-7	.	.	CASSTGYEQYF	TGTGCCAGCTCAACCGGCTACGAGCAGTACTTC
TRBV11-3	TRBJ2-1	.	TRBD1	CASSFEGQGGNEQFF	TGTGCCAGCAGCTTTGAGGGACAGGGGGGAAATGAGCAGTTCTTC
TRBV2	TRBJ1-5	.	.	CASSEAGQVSNQPQHF	TGTGCCAGCAGTGAAGCGGGGCAGGTTAGCAATCAGCCCCAGCATTTT
TRBV14	TRBJ1-6	.	TRBD1	CASSPQFGDRDRPLHF	TGTGCCAGCAGCCCCCAATTCGGGGACAGGGACCGACCCCTCCACTTT
TRBV13	TRBJ1-6	.	.	CASSLGSFKERGSPLHF	TGTGCCAGCAGCTTAGGAAGTTTCAAGGAAAGAGGTTCACCCCTCCACTTT
TRBV7-7	TRBJ2-1	.	.	CASGRNYNEQFF	TGTGCCAGCGGGAGGAACTACAATGAGCAGTTCTTC
TRBV28	TRBJ1-2	.	TRBD1	CASSRTGPGGYTF	TGTGCCAGCAGTAGGACAGGGCCTGGGGGCTACACCTTC
TRBV5-6	TRBJ2-1	.	.	CASSATPPSSNSLEQFF	TGTGCCAGCAGCGCAACCCCCCCTAGCAGCAACTCCCTTGAGCAGTTCTTC
TRBV18	TRBJ2-7	.	.	CASSPRRYEQYF	TGTGCCAGCTCACCAAGGAGGTACGAGCAGTACTTC